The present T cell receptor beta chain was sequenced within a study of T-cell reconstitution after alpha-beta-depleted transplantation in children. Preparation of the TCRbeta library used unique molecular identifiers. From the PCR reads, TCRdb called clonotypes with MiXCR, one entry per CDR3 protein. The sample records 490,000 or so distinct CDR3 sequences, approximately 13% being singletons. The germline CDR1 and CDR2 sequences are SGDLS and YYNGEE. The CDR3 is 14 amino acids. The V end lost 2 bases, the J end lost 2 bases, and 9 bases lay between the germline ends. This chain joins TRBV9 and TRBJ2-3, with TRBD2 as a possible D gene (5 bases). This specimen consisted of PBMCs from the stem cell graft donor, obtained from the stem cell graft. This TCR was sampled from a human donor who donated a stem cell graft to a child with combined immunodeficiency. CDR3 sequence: CASSVSEPTDTQYF. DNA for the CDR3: TGTGCCAGCAGCGTTAGCGAGCCCACAGATACGCAGTATTTT.